The entry below gives a single TCR beta chain sequence along with its context. The data were obtained in a study of blood T cell repertoires in COVID-19. Produced via immunoSEQ multiplex PCR; TCRdb's table is partial and in-frame only. The table records 200,000 to 250,000 clones, roughly 89% of them present only once. Categorization into cohorts depended on clinical history that participants reported. Symptom resolution, clearance, or two negative PCRs marked the recovered donors of Cohort 3. This CDR3 spans 15 amino acids. V shed 4 bases and J 8 bases; nucleotides not matched to a gene: 9. CDR1 and CDR2 (germline): LGHDT, YNNKEL (reference sequence).

Sequences were obtained from PBMCs or T cells enriched from blood (not recorded which). This TCR derives from a woman aged 40 to 55 who had recovered from COVID-19. The V gene is TRBV3-1 (or the pseudogene TRBV3-2), the J gene TRBJ2-1; 9 bases fit TRBD2. CDR3 bases: TGTGCCAGCAGCCCCGACGGCGGGAGGGACGATGAGCAGTTCTTC. It yields the protein CASSPDGGRDDEQFF.